The rows below give T cell receptor beta chains drawn from one sample of a study of early stage breast cancer tumors. Repertoires were generated with immunoSEQ multiplex PCR, while TCRdb's copy carries only in-frame clones and drops some. The repertoire holds about 41,000 clones, with over 60% as singletons. The sequenced material came from blood. The receptors were gathered from a person between 50 and 60 years old with breast cancer. CDR3s include the opening cysteine and the closing phenylalanine or tryptophan. Fields, in order: J gene, D gene, V gene, clone size, CDR3 protein, CDR3 DNA. D genes are given only for firm matches. Size values are once, few and many counts, or a class for expanded clones, and some rows have none.

TRBJ2-3	NA	TRBV10-3	once	CAISERGREDTQYF	TGTGCCATCAGTGAAAGGGGAAGGGAAGATACGCAGTATTTT
TRBJ1-3	NA	TRBV5-6	NA	CASSLGRGGNTIYF	TGTGCCAGCAGCCTCGGGAGAGGGGGAAACACCATATATTTT
TRBJ2-3	NA	TRBV5-1	NA	CASSELRADTQYF	TGCGCCAGCAGCGAGCTCCGCGCAGATACGCAGTATTTT
TRBJ2-7	TRBD1	TRBV5-1	NA	CASSLGQGRIEQYF	TGCGCCAGCAGCTTAGGACAGGGAAGAATCGAGCAGTACTTC
TRBJ1-3	TRBD1	TRBV5-1	NA	CASSLQGGGNTIYF	TGCGCCAGCAGCTTGCAGGGGGGCGGAAACACCATATATTTT
TRBJ2-5	NA	TRBV5-1	once	CASSSQGGMETQYF	TGCGCCAGCAGTAGTCAGGGAGGTATGGAGACCCAGTACTTC
TRBJ2-1	TRBD2	TRBV19	NA	CASRSSGSNEQFF	TGTGCCAGTAGGTCTAGCGGGAGTAATGAGCAGTTCTTC
TRBJ2-7	TRBD2	TRBV11-1	NA	CASSTLAGEQYF	TGTGCCAGCAGCACGCTAGCGGGGGAGCAGTACTTC
TRBJ2-5	TRBD1	TRBV7-9	NA	CASSLDGRGLEETQYF	TGTGCCAGCAGCTTAGATGGCAGGGGGTTGGAGGAGACCCAGTACTTC
TRBJ2-6	TRBD1	TRBV19	once	CASTPELGQSSGANVLTF	TGTGCCAGTACTCCCGAACTGGGACAGAGCTCTGGGGCCAACGTCCTGACTTTC
TRBJ1-1	NA	TRBV6-6	few	CASSSPEQVPGAEAFF	TGTGCCAGCAGTTCCCCCGAACAGGTCCCGGGGGCTGAAGCTTTCTTT
TRBJ2-1	TRBD2	TRBV7-6	NA	CASSSGTSWDEQFF	TGTGCCAGCAGCTCCGGGACTAGTTGGGATGAGCAGTTCTTC
TRBJ2-1	TRBD2	TRBV10-2	NA	CASKPSGGLDEQFF	TGCGCCAGCAAACCTAGCGGGGGGCTTGATGAGCAGTTCTTC
TRBJ1-6	NA	TRBV6-1	NA	CASIKMAGSNSPLHF	TGTGCCAGCATCAAGATGGCAGGCAGTAATTCACCCCTCCACTTT
TRBJ1-4	TRBD1	TRBV11-2	NA	CASSLGQPNEKLFF	TGTGCCAGCAGCTTGGGACAGCCTAATGAAAAACTGTTTTTT
TRBJ2-7	NA	TRBV6-5	NA	CASGSSYEQYF	TGTGCCAGCGGGAGTTCCTACGAGCAGTACTTC
TRBJ1-2	NA	TRBV6-5	NA	CASSYRGYGYTF	TGTGCCAGCAGTTACAGGGGCTATGGCTACACCTTC
TRBJ1-2	NA	TRBV27	once	CASSLSRGLNYGYTF	TGTGCCAGCAGTTTATCGAGGGGACTTAACTATGGCTACACCTTC
TRBJ2-1	TRBD2	TRBV28	NA	CASSLAGGTNNEQFF	TGTGCCAGCAGTTTAGCGGGAGGGACAAACAATGAGCAGTTCTTC
TRBJ1-1	NA	TRBV6-5	NA	CASSFISGTGEAFF	TGTGCCAGCAGTTTTATTTCCGGGACTGGTGAGGCTTTCTTT
TRBJ2-6	NA	TRBV14	NA	CASSPVGAGANVLTF	TGTGCCAGCAGCCCAGTCGGGGCTGGGGCCAACGTCCTGACTTTC
TRBJ2-1	TRBD1	TRBV10-3	NA	CAISWDREDEQFF	TGTGCCATCAGTTGGGACAGGGAGGATGAGCAGTTCTTC
TRBJ2-1	NA	TRBV10-3	few	CAISTGDNDEQFF	TGTGCCATCAGTACGGGAGATAACGATGAGCAGTTCTTC
TRBJ2-1	TRBD1	TRBV5-1	once	CASSLGSRTGPNNEQFF	TGCGCCAGCAGCTTGGGGAGTAGGACAGGGCCCAACAATGAGCAGTTCTTC